This TCR beta chain is from a study of blood T cell repertoires in COVID-19. Original data processing: Amplified reference gene primers provided the basis for estimating nucleated cell counts. Sequencing used immunoSEQ multiplex PCR; TCRdb keeps in-frame clones, though not all of them. From that table come the V and J calls and clone size; the DNA was used to work out D and trimming. Of 150,000 to 190,000 clones in the sample, roughly nine tenths were seen once. Comments on this clone: The same CDR3 arises from other DNA sequences in this sample as well.

Germline CDR1 reads MDHEN; CDR2 reads SYDVKM. The CDR3 loop spans 13 amino acids. V was clipped by 5 bases and J by 2 bases, with 10 bases between them. What was sequenced was peripheral blood. This clonotype was obtained from a woman aged 40 to 50 with acute or convalescent COVID-19. The J gene is TRBJ2-7, the V gene TRBV28; possibly TRBD1 for D (6 bases). CDR3 DNA sequence: TGTGCCAGCAGTCCCGACAGGACCTACGAGCAGTACTTC. This sequence encodes CASSPDRTYEQYF.